This record covers a single T cell receptor beta chain. The antigen remains unidentified. This sample is drawn from a study of cytomegalovirus exposure and HLA in healthy donors. Study-wide points: Most TCR sequences were uncommon, yet certain public TCRs appeared in many donors. In all likelihood, a cluster of highly shared sequence variants was a sequencing artifact. A previous analysis found most TCR beta V segments productive roughly 90% or roughly 30% of the time.

Primers included in the PCR were 60 Vbeta and 13 Jbeta primers. Generated by immunoSEQ multiplex PCR, the TCRdb table keeps only in-frame clones and is missing some. The sample holds 150,000 to 200,000 clones, 84% seen once. This CDR3 comprises 12 residues. Trimming shortened V by 4 bases and J by 2 bases, and 7 bases separated the two germline ends. Germline CDR1 reads SGHRS; CDR2 reads YFSETQ. The rearrangement links TRBV5-1 to TRBJ2-7; D is unresolved. This receptor was taken from a boy aged 5-17 years in good health and CMV-seronegative. Sequences were obtained from PBMCs. The CDR3 sequence: CASSLSPYEQYF. The DNA of the CDR3 is TGCGCCAGCAGCCTTAGTCCCTACGAGCAGTACTTC.